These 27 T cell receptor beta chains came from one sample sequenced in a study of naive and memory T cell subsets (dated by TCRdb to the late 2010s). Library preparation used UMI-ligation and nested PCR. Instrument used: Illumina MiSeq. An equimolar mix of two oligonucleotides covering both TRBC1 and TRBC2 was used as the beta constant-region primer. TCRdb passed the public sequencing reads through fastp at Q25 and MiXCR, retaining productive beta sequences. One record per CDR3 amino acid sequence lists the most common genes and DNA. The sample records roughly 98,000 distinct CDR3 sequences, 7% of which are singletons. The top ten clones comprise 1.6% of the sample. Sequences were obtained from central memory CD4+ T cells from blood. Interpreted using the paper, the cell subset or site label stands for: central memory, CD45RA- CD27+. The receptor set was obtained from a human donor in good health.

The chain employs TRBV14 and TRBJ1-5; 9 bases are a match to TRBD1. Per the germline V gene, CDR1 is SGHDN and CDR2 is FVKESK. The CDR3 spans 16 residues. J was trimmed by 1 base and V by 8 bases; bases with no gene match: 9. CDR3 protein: CASAGQGNRSNQPQHF. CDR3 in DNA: TGTGCCAGCGCTGGACAGGGGAATAGGAGCAATCAGCCCCAGCATTTT.

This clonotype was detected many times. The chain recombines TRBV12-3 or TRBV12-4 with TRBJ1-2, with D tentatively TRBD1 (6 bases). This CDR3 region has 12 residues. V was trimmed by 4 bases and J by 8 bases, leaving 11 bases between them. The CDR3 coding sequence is TGTGCCAGCAGTTCCCCACAGGGAGGCTACACCTTC. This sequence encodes CASSSPQGGYTF.

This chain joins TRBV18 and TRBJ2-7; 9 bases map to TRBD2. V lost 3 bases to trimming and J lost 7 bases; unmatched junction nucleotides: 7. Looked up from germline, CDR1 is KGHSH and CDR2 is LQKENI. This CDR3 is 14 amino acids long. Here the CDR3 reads CASSPTSGVREQYF. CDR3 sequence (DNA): TGTGCCAGCTCACCGACTAGCGGTGTTCGTGAGCAGTACTTC. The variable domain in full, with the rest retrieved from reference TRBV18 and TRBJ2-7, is NAGVMQNPRHLVRRRGQEARLRCSPMKGHSHVYWYRQLPEEGLKFMVYLQKENIIDESGMPKERFSAEFPKEGPSILRIQQVVRGDSAAYFCASSPTSGVREQYFGPGTRLTVT.

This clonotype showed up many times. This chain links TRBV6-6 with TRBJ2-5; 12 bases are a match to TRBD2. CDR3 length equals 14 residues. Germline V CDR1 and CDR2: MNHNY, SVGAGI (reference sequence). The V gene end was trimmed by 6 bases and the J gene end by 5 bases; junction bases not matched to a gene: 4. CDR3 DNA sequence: TGTGCCAGCAGGGCTAGCGGGGGGGCGGAGACCCAGTACTTC. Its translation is CASRASGGAETQYF.

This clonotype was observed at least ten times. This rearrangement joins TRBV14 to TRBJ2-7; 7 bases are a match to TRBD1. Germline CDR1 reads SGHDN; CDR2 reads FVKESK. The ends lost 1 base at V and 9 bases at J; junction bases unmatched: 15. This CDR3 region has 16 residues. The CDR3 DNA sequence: TGTGCCAGCAGCCAAGGGTCTTACAGGGGCCCGTGGGGGCAGTACTTC. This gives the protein CASSQGSYRGPWGQYF.

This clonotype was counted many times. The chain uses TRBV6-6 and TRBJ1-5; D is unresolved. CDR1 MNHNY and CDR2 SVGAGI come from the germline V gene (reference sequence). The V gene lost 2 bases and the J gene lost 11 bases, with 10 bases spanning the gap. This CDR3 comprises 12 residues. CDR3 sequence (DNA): TGTGCCAGCAGTTACGAAATCGGGGCCCAGCATTTT. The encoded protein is CASSYEIGAQHF.

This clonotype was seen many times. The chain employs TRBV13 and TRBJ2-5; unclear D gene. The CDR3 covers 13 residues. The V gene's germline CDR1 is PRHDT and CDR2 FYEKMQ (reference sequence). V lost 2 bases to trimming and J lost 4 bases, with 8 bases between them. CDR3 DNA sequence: TGTGCCAGCAGCTTAACGGGCGGAGAGACCCAGTACTTC. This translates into CASSLTGGETQYF.

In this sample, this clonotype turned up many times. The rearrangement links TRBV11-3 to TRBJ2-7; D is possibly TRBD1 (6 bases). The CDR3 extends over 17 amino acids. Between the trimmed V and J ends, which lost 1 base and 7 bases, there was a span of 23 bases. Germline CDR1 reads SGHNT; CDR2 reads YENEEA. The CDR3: CASSLGGSGTKADEQYF. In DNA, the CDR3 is TGTGCCAGCAGCTTAGGGGGATCTGGGACAAAGGCGGATGAGCAGTACTTC.

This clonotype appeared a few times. The CDR3 protein is CASSETPQTEAFF. CDR3 nucleotide sequence: TGTGCCAGCAGTGAAACCCCCCAGACTGAAGCTTTCTTT. The rearrangement joins TRBV6-1 to TRBJ1-1; D gene uncertain. The V end was cut by 2 bases, the J end by 5 bases, with 9 bases between. Germline V gene sequence: CDR1 MNHNS, CDR2 SASEGT. This CDR3 spans 13 amino acids.

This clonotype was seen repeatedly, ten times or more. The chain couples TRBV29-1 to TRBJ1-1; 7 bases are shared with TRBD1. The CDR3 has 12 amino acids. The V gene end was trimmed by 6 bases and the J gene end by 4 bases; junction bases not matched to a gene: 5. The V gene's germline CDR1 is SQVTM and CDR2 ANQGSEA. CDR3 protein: CSVSQGSTEAFF. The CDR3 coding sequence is TGCAGCGTATCACAGGGGAGCACTGAAGCTTTCTTT.

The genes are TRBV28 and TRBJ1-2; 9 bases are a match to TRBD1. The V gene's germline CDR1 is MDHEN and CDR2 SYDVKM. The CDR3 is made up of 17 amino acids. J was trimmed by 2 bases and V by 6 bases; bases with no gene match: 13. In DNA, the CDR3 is TGTGCCAGCAGGCATCCCCCGGGACAGGGATTAAACTATGGCTACACCTTC. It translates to CASRHPPGQGLNYGYTF.

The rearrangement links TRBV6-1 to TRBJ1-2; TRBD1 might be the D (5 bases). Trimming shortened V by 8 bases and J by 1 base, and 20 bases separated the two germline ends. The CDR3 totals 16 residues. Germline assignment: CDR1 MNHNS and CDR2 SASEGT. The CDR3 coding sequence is TGTGCCAGCGTCTTTCTTGAAGGGACTAATAACTATGGCTACACCTTC. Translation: CASVFLEGTNNYGYTF.

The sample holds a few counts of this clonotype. The CDR3 bases are TGTGCCAGCAGCAAGGGGACTGTGGGGACCGGGGAGCTGTTTTTT. Residues: CASSKGTVGTGELFF. The chain couples TRBV7-2 to TRBJ2-2; tentative D call: TRBD2 (6 bases). V gave up 5 bases and J gave up 5 bases, with 15 bases separating them. CDR1 and CDR2 from the germline V gene are SGHTA and FQGNSA. The CDR3 extends over 15 amino acids.

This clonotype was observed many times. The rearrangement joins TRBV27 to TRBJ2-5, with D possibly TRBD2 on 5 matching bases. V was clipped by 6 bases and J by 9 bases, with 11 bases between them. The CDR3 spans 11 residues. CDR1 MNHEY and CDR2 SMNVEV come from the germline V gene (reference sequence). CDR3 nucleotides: TGTGCCAGCAGGTCCATCGGGGCCCAGTACTTC. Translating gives CASRSIGAQYF.

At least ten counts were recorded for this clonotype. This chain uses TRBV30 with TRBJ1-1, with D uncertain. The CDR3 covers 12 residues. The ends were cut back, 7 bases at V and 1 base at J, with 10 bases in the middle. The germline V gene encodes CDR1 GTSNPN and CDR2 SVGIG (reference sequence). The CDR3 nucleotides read TGTGCCTTTGCCCGTTGGAACACTGAAGCTTTCTTT. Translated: CAFARWNTEAFF.

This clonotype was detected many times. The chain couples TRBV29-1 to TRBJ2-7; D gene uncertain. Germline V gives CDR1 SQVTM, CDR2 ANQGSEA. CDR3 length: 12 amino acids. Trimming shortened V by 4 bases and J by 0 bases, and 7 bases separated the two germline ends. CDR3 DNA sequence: TGCAGCGTTGGACGCTACTCCTACGAGCAGTACTTC. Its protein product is CSVGRYSYEQYF.

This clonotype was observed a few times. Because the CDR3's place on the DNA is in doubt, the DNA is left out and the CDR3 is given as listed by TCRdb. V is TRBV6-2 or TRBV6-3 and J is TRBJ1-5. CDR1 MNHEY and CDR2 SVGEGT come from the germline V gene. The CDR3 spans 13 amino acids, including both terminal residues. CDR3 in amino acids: CASSTSSNQPQHF.

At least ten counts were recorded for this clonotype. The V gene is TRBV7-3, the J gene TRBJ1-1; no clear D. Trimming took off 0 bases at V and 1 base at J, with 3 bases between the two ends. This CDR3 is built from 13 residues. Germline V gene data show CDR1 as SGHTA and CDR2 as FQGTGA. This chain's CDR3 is CASSLTRNTEAFF. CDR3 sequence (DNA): TGTGCCAGCAGCTTAACCCGGAACACTGAAGCTTTCTTT.

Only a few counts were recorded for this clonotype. CDR3 region: CASSSVAGASLAKNIQYF. In DNA, the CDR3 is TGCGCCAGCAGCTCTGTAGCAGGGGCTAGTCTAGCCAAAAACATTCAGTACTTC. The rearrangement joins TRBV4-3 to TRBJ2-4; maybe TRBD1 (6 bases). The CDR3 is made up of 18 amino acids. Germline V gene lookup returns CDR1 LGHNA and CDR2 YSLEER. The germline V and J ends were trimmed by 5 bases and 0 bases, with 20 bases remaining between them.

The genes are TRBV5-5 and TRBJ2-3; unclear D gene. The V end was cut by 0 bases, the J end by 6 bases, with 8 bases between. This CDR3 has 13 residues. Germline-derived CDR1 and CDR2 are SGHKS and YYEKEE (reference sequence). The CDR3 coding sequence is TGTGCCAGCAGCTTGGCCGGTAGCGATACGCAGTATTTT. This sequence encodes CASSLAGSDTQYF.

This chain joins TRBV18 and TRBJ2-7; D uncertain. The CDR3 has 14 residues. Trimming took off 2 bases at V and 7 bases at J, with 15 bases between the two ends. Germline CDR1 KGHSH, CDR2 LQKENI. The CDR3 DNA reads TGTGCCAGCTCACCAACAAGAACAACAACGGAGCAGTACTTC. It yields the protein CASSPTRTTTEQYF. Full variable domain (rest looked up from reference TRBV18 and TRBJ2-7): NAGVMQNPRHLVRRRGQEARLRCSPMKGHSHVYWYRQLPEEGLKFMVYLQKENIIDESGMPKERFSAEFPKEGPSILRIQQVVRGDSAAYFCASSPTRTTTEQYFGPGTRLTVT.

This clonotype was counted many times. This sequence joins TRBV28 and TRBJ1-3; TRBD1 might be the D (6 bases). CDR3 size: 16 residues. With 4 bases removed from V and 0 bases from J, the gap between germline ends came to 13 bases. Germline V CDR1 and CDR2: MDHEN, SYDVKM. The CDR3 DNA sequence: TGTGCCAGCAGTTATCTAAGGGACACCTCTGGAAACACCATATATTTT. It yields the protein CASSYLRDTSGNTIYF.

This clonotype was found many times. The CDR3 loop is CSVEGDRGYYNEQFF. The CDR3 DNA sequence: TGCAGCGTTGAAGGGGACAGGGGTTACTACAATGAGCAGTTCTTC. The V and J genes are TRBV29-1 and TRBJ2-1; 10 nucleotides match TRBD1. Germline values: CDR1 SQVTM, CDR2 ANQGSEA. The CDR3 has 15 amino acids. V lost 1 base to trimming and J lost 3 bases; unmatched junction nucleotides: 3.

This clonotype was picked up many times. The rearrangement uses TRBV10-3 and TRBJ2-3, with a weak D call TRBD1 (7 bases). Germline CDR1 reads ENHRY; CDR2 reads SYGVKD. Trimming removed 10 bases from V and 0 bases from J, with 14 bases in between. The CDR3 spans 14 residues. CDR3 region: CASSGGSSTDTQYF. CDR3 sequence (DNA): TGTGCCAGTTCAGGGGGGTCTAGCACAGATACGCAGTATTTT.

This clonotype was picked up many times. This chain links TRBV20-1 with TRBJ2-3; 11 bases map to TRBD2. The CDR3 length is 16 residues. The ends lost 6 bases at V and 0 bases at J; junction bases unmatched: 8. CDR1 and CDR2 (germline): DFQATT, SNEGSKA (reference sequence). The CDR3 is CSARSPSGGSTDTQYF. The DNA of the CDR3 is TGCAGTGCCCGCTCTCCTAGCGGGGGGAGCACAGATACGCAGTATTTT.

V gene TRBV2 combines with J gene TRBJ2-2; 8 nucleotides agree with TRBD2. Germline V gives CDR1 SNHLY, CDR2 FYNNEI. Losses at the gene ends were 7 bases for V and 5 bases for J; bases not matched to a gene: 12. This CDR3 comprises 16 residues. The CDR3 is CASKPPRAGVTGELFF. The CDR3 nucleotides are TGTGCCAGCAAGCCTCCCCGAGCGGGAGTAACCGGGGAGCTGTTTTTT.

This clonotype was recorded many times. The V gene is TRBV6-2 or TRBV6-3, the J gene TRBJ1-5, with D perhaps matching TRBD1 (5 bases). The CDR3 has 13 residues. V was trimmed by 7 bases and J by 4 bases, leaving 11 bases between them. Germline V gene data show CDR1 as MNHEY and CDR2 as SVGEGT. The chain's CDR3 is CASTRTLNQPQHF. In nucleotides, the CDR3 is TGTGCCAGCACCAGGACACTGAATCAGCCCCAGCATTTT.